These 31 T cell receptor beta chains were sequenced from one sample in a study of T cell clonotyping in hematopoietic cell transplantation. TCRdb keeps only in-frame clones here, not all; method: immunoSEQ multiplex PCR. The sample carries 9,100 or so clones, around nine tenths recorded once. Sequenced here: peripheral blood mononuclear cells, sampled at the time of graft-versus-host disease after allogeneic stem cell transplant. Receptor source: a male patient aged 55 to 69 who had an allogeneic stem cell transplant from a related donor, so the T cells may come from the graft donor. Some clones in this sample may be carry-over from other donors' samples.

The V and J genes are TRBV28 and TRBJ2-5; D remains ambiguous. The CDR3 has 16 amino acids. Germline V gene lookup returns CDR1 MDHEN and CDR2 SYDVKM. V lost 5 bases to trimming and J lost 2 bases, with 18 bases between them. The CDR3 sequence is CASSPQTSPYQETQYF. As DNA, the CDR3 is TGTGCCAGCAGTCCCCAGACTTCCCCGTATCAAGAGACCCAGTACTTC.

The CDR3 here is CASSLIGNVMGPEQYF. The CDR3 DNA is TGTGCCAGCAGCTTAATCGGTAACGTGATGGGGCCCGAGCAGTACTTC. The rearrangement uses TRBV7-8 and TRBJ2-7, with D maybe TRBD1 (5 bases). Germline V lookup: CDR1 SGHVS, CDR2 FQNEAQ. The CDR3 contains 16 residues. V lost 2 bases and J 6 bases, leaving 20 bases between the germline ends. Full variable domain (missing parts from reference TRBV7-8 and TRBJ2-7): GAGVSQSPRYKVAKRGQDVALRCDPISGHVSLFWYQQALGQGPEFLTYFQNEAQLDKSGLPSDRFFAERPEGSVSTLKIQRTQQEDSAVYLCASSLIGNVMGPEQYFGPGTRLTVT.

This clone was seen once. This rearrangement joins TRBV19 to TRBJ1-5; maybe TRBD1 (5 bases). Germline assignment: CDR1 LNHDA and CDR2 SQIVND (reference sequence). The CDR3 contains 15 residues. Trimming removed 1 base from V and 3 bases from J, with 10 bases in between. CDR3 sequence reads: CASSIGGMDNQPQHF. The CDR3 DNA reads as TGTGCCAGTAGTATAGGGGGGATGGACAATCAGCCCCAGCATTTT.

The V call is TRBV7-3, the J call TRBJ2-2; 7 bases are a match to TRBD2. After removal of 5 bases from V and 5 bases from J, the junction contained 11 bases not matched to a gene. This CDR3 comprises 16 residues. CDR1 SGHTA and CDR2 FQGTGA come from the germline V gene. The DNA of the CDR3 is TGTGCCAGCAGCCCACTCCCGGGGGGACTAACCGGGGAGCTGTTTTTT. Translated, it gives CASSPLPGGLTGELFF.

CDR3 in amino acids: CASSLAGTDNQPQHF. CDR3 DNA sequence: TGTGCCAGCAGCTTAGCCGGGACAGATAATCAGCCCCAGCATTTT. The J gene is TRBJ1-5, the V gene TRBV7-9; 7 bases agree with TRBD1. Per germline, CDR1 SEHNR and CDR2 FQNEAQ (reference sequence). Losses at the gene ends were 0 bases for V and 4 bases for J; bases not matched to a gene: 3. This CDR3 is 15 amino acids long. Full variable domain (outside the CDR3, taken from reference TRBV7-9 and TRBJ1-5): DTGVSQNPRHKITKRGQNVTFRCDPISEHNRLYWYRQTLGQGPEFLTYFQNEAQLEKSRLLSDRFSAERPKGSFSTLEIQRTEQGDSAMYLCASSLAGTDNQPQHFGDGTRLSIL.

A single count supports this clone. Written as DNA, the CDR3 is TGTGCCACCAGCAGAGTTTCGGAGATCCAAGAGACCCAGTACTTC. Translating gives CATSRVSEIQETQYF. The chain joins TRBV15 to TRBJ2-5; no reliable D call. Germline values: CDR1 LNHNV, CDR2 YYDKDF (reference sequence). This CDR3 is 15 amino acids long. V was trimmed by 1 base and J by 1 base, leaving 10 bases between them.

This chain connects TRBV19 to TRBJ1-4; 8 bases align to TRBD1. The CDR3 contains 15 residues. V gave up 4 bases and J gave up 7 bases; unmatched junction bases: 8. Germline lookup yields CDR1 LNHDA and CDR2 SQIVND (reference sequence). CDR3 region: CASSKDRGGREKLFF. CDR3 nucleotides: TGTGCCAGTAGTAAAGACAGGGGAGGACGTGAAAAACTGTTTTTT.

V and J are TRBV7-9 and TRBJ2-1; TRBD2 might be the D (5 bases). The V gene lost 0 bases and the J gene lost 4 bases, with 7 bases spanning the gap. CDR1 is SEHNR, CDR2 FQNEAQ, per germline (reference sequence). This CDR3 has 14 residues. In DNA, the CDR3 is TGTGCCAGCAGCTTAGCTACTAGTTACAATGAGCAGTTCTTC. Translating gives CASSLATSYNEQFF.

The chain employs TRBV5-4 and TRBJ1-2; the match to TRBD1 covers 7 bases. The CDR3 spans 14 residues. J was trimmed by 8 bases and V by 4 bases; bases with no gene match: 11. Germline V gene sequence: CDR1 SGHNT, CDR2 YYREEE (reference sequence). The CDR3 nucleotides are TGTGCCAGCAGCACCAGGGGGGCGCTATTGGGCTACACCTTC. This translates into CASSTRGALLGYTF. The full variable domain, its missing parts supplied by reference TRBV5-4 and TRBJ1-2, is ETGVTQSPTHLIKTRGQQVTLRCSSQSGHNTVSWYQQALGQGPQFIFQYYREEENGRGNFPPRFSGLQFPNYSSELNVNALELDDSALYLCASSTRGALLGYTFGSGTRLTVV.

The gene calls are TRBV19 and TRBJ2-1; D is perhaps TRBD1 or TRBD2 (6 bases each). V gave up 3 bases and J gave up 0 bases, with 9 bases separating them. Germline CDR1 reads LNHDA; CDR2 reads SQIVND (reference sequence). The length of the CDR3 is 15 residues. This chain's CDR3 is CASSMKGGSYNEQFF. The CDR3 DNA reads as TGTGCCAGTAGTATGAAGGGGGGCTCCTACAATGAGCAGTTCTTC.

V and J are TRBV2 and TRBJ1-3; D unresolved. The germline V gene has CDR1 SNHLY and CDR2 FYNNEI. The CDR3 contains 12 residues. Trimming removed 10 bases from V and 3 bases from J, with 10 bases in between. This CDR3 reads CATERRGNTIYF. The CDR3 DNA reads as TGTGCCACTGAGAGGCGTGGAAACACCATATATTTT.

This clone has a single count. The chain has TRBV27 and TRBJ1-5; D is possibly TRBD1 (6 bases). With 3 bases removed from V and 11 bases from J, the gap between germline ends came to 17 bases. CDR3 length: 14 residues. The V gene's germline CDR1 is MNHEY and CDR2 SMNVEV (reference sequence). CDR3 region: CASSFGDTRQAQHF. CDR3 DNA sequence: TGTGCCAGCAGTTTTGGGGACACCCGCCAGGCCCAGCATTTT.

J is TRBJ2-5 and V is TRBV11-1, with D uncertain. Germline CDR1 is SGHAT and CDR2 is FQDESV (reference sequence). The V end was cut by 5 bases, the J end by 3 bases, with 7 bases between. The CDR3 contains 12 residues. CDR3 sequence: CASSLTEETQYF. Here the CDR3 DNA reads TGTGCCAGCAGCCTGACCGAAGAGACCCAGTACTTC.

This clone was observed a single time. The rearrangement links TRBV5-4 to TRBJ1-2; no reliable D call. This CDR3 has 16 amino acids. Germline V gene sequence: CDR1 SGHNT, CDR2 YYREEE (reference sequence). V was clipped by 3 bases and J by 5 bases, with 20 bases between them. The CDR3: CASSSLPDWTVYGYTF. CDR3 nucleotides: TGTGCCAGCAGCTCACTTCCCGATTGGACGGTTTATGGCTACACCTTC.

The chain combines TRBV11-2 with TRBJ1-1, with D perhaps TRBD1 (6 bases). The CDR3 covers 13 residues. Between the trimmed V and J ends, which lost 7 bases and 6 bases, there was a span of 15 bases. From germline, CDR1 is SGHAT and CDR2 FQNNGV. CDR3 DNA: TGTGCCAGCACTGGGGGGCGATTCGCTGAAGCTTTCTTT. Its protein is CASTGGRFAEAFF.

The sample holds a few counts of this clone. The CDR3 bases are TGTGCCAGCAGCTCCCCTTGGGGAGGGCGGGATGGCTACACCTTC. This encodes CASSSPWGGRDGYTF. The chain is built from TRBV5-4 and TRBJ1-2, with unresolved D. Trimming took off 3 bases at V and 6 bases at J, with 18 bases between the two ends. Looked up from germline, CDR1 is SGHNT and CDR2 is YYREEE (reference sequence). CDR3 length equals 15 residues.

The rearrangement uses TRBV5-1 and TRBJ1-5; a possible D gene is TRBD1 (6 bases). CDR1 and CDR2 (germline): SGHRS, YFSETQ. This CDR3 spans 15 amino acids. V dropped 4 bases and J dropped 6 bases, with 17 bases sitting between them. The CDR3 sequence is CASSVEGGAFQPQHF. The CDR3 nucleotides read TGCGCCAGCAGCGTGGAGGGGGGGGCATTTCAGCCCCAGCATTTT.

This clone was observed a handful of times. The V gene is TRBV10-3, the J gene TRBJ1-6; TRBD1 is a possible D gene (5 bases). The CDR3 runs 15 residues. Trimming removed 2 bases at V and 7 bases at J, with 12 bases between. Germline CDR1 reads ENHRY; CDR2 reads SYGVKD. CDR3 DNA sequence: TGTGCCATCAGTGAGGGGGGGATCGAAAATTCACCCCTCCACTTT. Its protein product is CAISEGGIENSPLHF.

This clone has just a few counts. The genes are TRBV7-6 and TRBJ1-4; perhaps TRBD1 as D (5 bases). The CDR3 loop spans 15 amino acids. Germline V gene data show CDR1 as SGHVS and CDR2 as FNYEAQ. V was shortened by 3 bases and J by 4 bases, with 12 bases between the two germline ends. The CDR3 DNA follows: TGTGCCAGCAGCTTCACAGGCGGCTTTAATGAAAAACTGTTTTTT. Its protein is CASSFTGGFNEKLFF.

The chain carries TRBV5-1 and TRBJ2-1; the D gene is possibly TRBD1 (6 bases). The CDR3 runs 15 residues. Germline CDR1 and CDR2: SGHRS and YFSETQ. V lost 3 bases, J lost 8 bases, and 18 bases lay in between. The CDR3 is CASSSSTGLGYEQFF. CDR3 in DNA: TGCGCCAGCAGCTCCTCTACAGGGCTCGGGTATGAGCAGTTCTTC. Full variable domain (missing parts from reference TRBV5-1 and TRBJ2-1): KAGVTQTPRYLIKTRGQQVTLSCSPISGHRSVSWYQQTPGQGLQFLFEYFSETQRNKGNFPGRFSGRQFSNSRSEMNVSTLELGDSALYLCASSSSTGLGYEQFFGPGTRLTVL.

The chain carries TRBV6-5 and TRBJ1-6; D is perhaps TRBD1 (6 bases). V was shortened by 6 bases and J by 7 bases, with 16 bases between the two germline ends. The CDR3 is made up of 15 amino acids. Germline V gene sequence: CDR1 MNHEY, CDR2 SVGAGI. The CDR3 loop reads CASRAPGDVNSPLHF. As DNA, the CDR3 is TGTGCCAGCAGGGCCCCAGGGGATGTGAATTCACCCCTCCACTTT.

The chain combines TRBV11-3 with TRBJ2-7, with unresolved D. Germline CDR1 SGHNT, CDR2 YENEEA. The CDR3 is made up of 11 amino acids. V was cut by 4 bases and J by 5 bases, with 6 bases left in between. The CDR3 nucleotides are TGTGCCAGCAGCTCCCTAGACGAGCAGTACTTC. Translated: CASSSLDEQYF.

V gene TRBV21-1 combines with J gene TRBJ2-7. TRBV21-1 counts as a pseudogene. The CDR3 covers 12 residues. CDR3 bases: TGTGCCAGCAGTCCGGGACCCCTCGAGCAGTACTTC. Translated, it gives CASSPGPLEQYF.

In its sample, this clone was seen once. The V call is TRBV2, the J call TRBJ2-2; the D gene is possibly TRBD2 (5 bases). The CDR3 has 13 residues. CDR1 and CDR2 from the germline V gene are SNHLY and FYNNEI. V was shortened by 8 bases and J by 5 bases, with 12 bases between the two germline ends. The CDR3 coding sequence is TGTGCCAGCGAGTTTGGAGGTACCGGGGAGCTGTTTTTT. It yields the protein CASEFGGTGELFF.

The V call is TRBV11-2, the J call TRBJ1-2, with D possibly being TRBD1 (6 bases). Per germline, CDR1 SGHAT and CDR2 FQNNGV. This CDR3 spans 13 amino acids. Trimming took 2 bases from V and 3 from J, leaving 7 bases between them. The CDR3 DNA reads as TGTGCCAGCAGCTTACAGGGGTACTATGGCTACACCTTC. Its translation is CASSLQGYYGYTF. Full variable domain (outside the CDR3, taken from reference TRBV11-2 and TRBJ1-2): EAGVAQSPRYKIIEKRQSVAFWCNPISGHATLYWYQQILGQGPKLLIQFQNNGVVDDSQLPKDRFSAERLKGVDSTLKIQPAKLEDSAVYLCASSLQGYYGYTFGSGTRLTVV.

V gene TRBV19 combines with J gene TRBJ1-5, with TRBD1 matching over 10 bases. The V gene's germline CDR1 is LNHDA and CDR2 SQIVND (reference sequence). The length of the CDR3 is 15 residues. The V gene end was trimmed by 3 bases and the J gene end by 7 bases; junction bases not matched to a gene: 6. DNA of the CDR3: TGTGCCAGTAGTATGGGTAGGGGACAGGGGCAGCCCCAGCATTTT. The encoded protein is CASSMGRGQGQPQHF. The full variable domain, in which reference TRBV19 and TRBJ1-5 provide the parts outside the CDR3, is DGGITQSPKYLFRKEGQNVTLSCEQNLNHDAMYWYRQDPGQGLRLIYYSQIVNDFQKGDIAEGYSVSREKKESFPLTVTSAQKNPTAFYLCASSMGRGQGQPQHFGDGTRLSIL.

As regards this clone: This likely comes from a read error, as the CDR3 has no conserved phenylalanine or tryptophan at its end. The DNA is omitted, as the CDR3 cannot be located on it reliably, and the CDR3 follows TCRdb's listing. The chain combines TRBV7-2 with TRBJ2-7; the tabulated D call, TRBD2, remains unverified against the DNA. Looked up from germline, CDR1 is SGHTA and CDR2 is FQGNSA. The CDR3 has 12 residues if both end residues are counted. The chain's CDR3 is CASSLVSGVSLL.

V gene TRBV7-9 combines with J gene TRBJ1-6, with D perhaps matching TRBD1 (5 bases). CDR3 length: 16 residues. Germline loops: CDR1 SEHNR, CDR2 FQNEAQ (reference sequence). Trimming stripped 1 base from V and 7 bases from J, with 14 bases between. The chain's CDR3 is CASSLDHGRANSPLHF. CDR3 sequence (DNA): TGTGCCAGCAGCTTAGACCACGGCAGGGCCAATTCACCCCTCCACTTT.

V usage is TRBV28 and J usage is TRBJ2-7; weak D call: TRBD1 (7 bases). V gave up 6 bases and J gave up 7 bases, with 13 bases separating them. This CDR3 has 12 amino acids. Germline CDR1 MDHEN, CDR2 SYDVKM. The DNA for the CDR3 is TGTGCCAGCAGGATACAGGGGAGGGAGCAGTACTTC. Its protein is CASRIQGREQYF.

The chain has TRBV5-1 and TRBJ1-1, with TRBD1 identical over 9 bases. V gave up 4 bases and J gave up 6 bases; unmatched junction bases: 10. Germline V gene data show CDR1 as SGHRS and CDR2 as YFSETQ. The CDR3 sequence is 15 residues long. The CDR3 coding sequence is TGCGCCAGCAGCGACGGACAGGGGCCCGCGGCTGAAGCTTTCTTT. This codes for CASSDGQGPAAEAFF.

The chain couples TRBV19 to TRBJ1-3; 7 bases fit TRBD1. The CDR3 has 13 residues. V dropped 7 bases and J dropped 2; count of bases not matched to a gene: 2. CDR1 LNHDA and CDR2 SQIVND come from the germline V gene (reference sequence). The CDR3 here is CASNTGAGNTIYF. In nucleotides, the CDR3 is TGTGCCAGTAACACAGGGGCTGGAAACACCATATATTTT.